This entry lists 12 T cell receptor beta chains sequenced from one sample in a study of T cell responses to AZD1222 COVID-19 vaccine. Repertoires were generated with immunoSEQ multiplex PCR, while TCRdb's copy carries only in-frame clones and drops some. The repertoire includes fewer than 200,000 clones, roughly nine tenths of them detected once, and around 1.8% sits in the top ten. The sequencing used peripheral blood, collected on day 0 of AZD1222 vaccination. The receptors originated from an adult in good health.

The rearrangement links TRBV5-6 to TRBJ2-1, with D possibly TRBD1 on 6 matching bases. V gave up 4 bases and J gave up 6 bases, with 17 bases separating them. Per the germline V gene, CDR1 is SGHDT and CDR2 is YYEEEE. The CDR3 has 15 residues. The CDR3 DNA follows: TGTGCCAGCAGCGCCACAGGGTTGCCCCTCAATGAGCAGTTCTTC. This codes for CASSATGLPLNEQFF.

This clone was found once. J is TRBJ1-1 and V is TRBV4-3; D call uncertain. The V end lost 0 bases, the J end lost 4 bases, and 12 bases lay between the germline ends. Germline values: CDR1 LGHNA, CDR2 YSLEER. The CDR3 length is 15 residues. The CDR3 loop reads CASSQDRGTGTEAFF. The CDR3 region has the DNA TGCGCCAGCAGCCAAGATAGAGGAACCGGCACTGAAGCTTTCTTT.

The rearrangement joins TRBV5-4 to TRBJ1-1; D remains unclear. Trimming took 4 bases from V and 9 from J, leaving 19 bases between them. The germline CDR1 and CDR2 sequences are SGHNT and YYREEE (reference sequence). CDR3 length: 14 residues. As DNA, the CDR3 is TGTGCCAGCAGCCCACGGACGGAGTCCTCCCAAGCTTTCTTT. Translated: CASSPRTESSQAFF.

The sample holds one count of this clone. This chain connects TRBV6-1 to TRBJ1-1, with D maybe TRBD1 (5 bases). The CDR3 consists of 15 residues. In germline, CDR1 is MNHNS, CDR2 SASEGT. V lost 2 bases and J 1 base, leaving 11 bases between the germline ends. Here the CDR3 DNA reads TGTGCCAGCAGTGAAAGGGGTTTATCGAACACTGAAGCTTTCTTT. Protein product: CASSERGLSNTEAFF.

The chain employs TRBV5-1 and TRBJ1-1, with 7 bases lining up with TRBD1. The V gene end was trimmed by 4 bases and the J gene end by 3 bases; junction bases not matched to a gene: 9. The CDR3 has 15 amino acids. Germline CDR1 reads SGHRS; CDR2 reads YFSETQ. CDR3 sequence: CASSPRQGGDTEAFF. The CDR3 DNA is TGCGCCAGCAGCCCTAGACAGGGAGGCGACACTGAAGCTTTCTTT. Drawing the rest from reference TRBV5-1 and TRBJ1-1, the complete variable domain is KAGVTQTPRYLIKTRGQQVTLSCSPISGHRSVSWYQQTPGQGLQFLFEYFSETQRNKGNFPGRFSGRQFSNSRSEMNVSTLELGDSALYLCASSPRQGGDTEAFFGQGTRLTVV.

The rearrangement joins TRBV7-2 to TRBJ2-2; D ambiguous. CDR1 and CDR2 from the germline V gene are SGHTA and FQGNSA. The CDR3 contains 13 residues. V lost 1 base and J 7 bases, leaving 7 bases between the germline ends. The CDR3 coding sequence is TGTGCCAGCAGCTTAGTCCTGCGCGGGGAGCTGTTTTTT. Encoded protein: CASSLVLRGELFF.

The CDR3 coding sequence is TGTGCCAGCAGTTGGGGACAGCAGCCTAGCACAGATACGCAGTATTTT. Translation: CASSWGQQPSTDTQYF. The chain combines TRBV6-2 or TRBV6-3 with TRBJ2-3; TRBD1 agrees at 7 bases. Germline loops: CDR1 MNHEY, CDR2 SVGEGT. The CDR3 is made up of 16 amino acids. The V and J ends lost 4 bases and 0 bases, in that order; junction bases with no gene match: 7.

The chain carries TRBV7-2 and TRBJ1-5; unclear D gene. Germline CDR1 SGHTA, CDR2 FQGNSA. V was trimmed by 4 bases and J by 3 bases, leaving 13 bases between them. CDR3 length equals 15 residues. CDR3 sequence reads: CASSSGSNPNQPQHF. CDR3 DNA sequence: TGTGCCAGCAGCTCCGGGTCAAATCCCAATCAGCCCCAGCATTTT.

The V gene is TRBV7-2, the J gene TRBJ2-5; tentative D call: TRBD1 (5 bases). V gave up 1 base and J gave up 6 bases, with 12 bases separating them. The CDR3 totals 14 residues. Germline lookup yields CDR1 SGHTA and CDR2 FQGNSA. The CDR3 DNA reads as TGTGCCAGCAGCTTAGGATCAGGGCGGAAGACCCAGTACTTC. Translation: CASSLGSGRKTQYF.

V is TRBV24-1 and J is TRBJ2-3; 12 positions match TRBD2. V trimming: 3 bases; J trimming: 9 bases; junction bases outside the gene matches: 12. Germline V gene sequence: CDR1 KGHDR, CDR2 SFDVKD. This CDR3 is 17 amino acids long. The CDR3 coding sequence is TGTGCCACCAGTGATCCCCGACTAGCGGGAGCCTCAAGGACGCAGTATTTT. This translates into CATSDPRLAGASRTQYF.

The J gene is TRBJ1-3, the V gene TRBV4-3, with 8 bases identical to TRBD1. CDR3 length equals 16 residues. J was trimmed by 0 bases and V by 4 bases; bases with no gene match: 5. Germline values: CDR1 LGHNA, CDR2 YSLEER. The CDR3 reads CASSLGTGSSGNTIYF. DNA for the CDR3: TGCGCCAGCAGCCTCGGGACAGGAAGCTCTGGAAACACCATATATTTT.

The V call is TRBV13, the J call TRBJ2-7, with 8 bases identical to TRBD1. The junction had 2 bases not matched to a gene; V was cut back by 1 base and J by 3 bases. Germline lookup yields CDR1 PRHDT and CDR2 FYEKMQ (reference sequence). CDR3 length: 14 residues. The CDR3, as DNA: TGTGCCAGCAGCTTAGTACAGGGGGTCTACGAGCAGTACTTC. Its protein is CASSLVQGVYEQYF.